This is a list of T cell receptor beta chains from one sample in a study of regulatory T cells in long-lasting Graves disease. A single record per CDR3 protein comes from TCRdb applying MiXCR to the multiplex PCR reads. The table lists 400,000 to 500,000 distinct CDR3 sequences, around 21% of them singletons. The sequencing used peripheral blood mononuclear cells (PBMCs), collected when the disease was refractory, from a patient treated with antithyroid drugs. The receptors shown here come from a female donor with Graves disease. Both conserved end residues are part of each CDR3. A D gene is named only where the DNA matches it firmly. The size of a clone is reported for some rows only, either as once, few or many, or as a class for expanded clones.

d_call clone_size j_call v_call cdr3_aa cdr3_nt
- many TRBJ2-7 TRBV20-1 CSATTGLGLEQYF TGCAGTGCAACGACGGGTTTAGGTCTTGAGCAGTACTTC
TRBD1 - TRBJ1-1 TRBV19 CASRPTGGPEAFF TGTGCCAGTAGGCCGACAGGGGGGCCTGAAGCTTTCTTT
- many TRBJ2-7 TRBV12-3/TRBV12-4 CASSQTGASYEQYF TGTGCCAGCAGCCAGACAGGCGCCTCCTACGAGCAGTACTTC
- many TRBJ2-4 TRBV30 CAWSRVGGRIVQYF TGTGCCTGGAGTCGGGTCGGAGGACGTATTGTTCAGTACTTC
- - TRBJ2-7 TRBV9 CASFQGGSSYEQYF TGTGCCAGCTTTCAGGGCGGGTCTTCCTACGAGCAGTACTTC
- - TRBJ1-5 TRBV28 CASSTPRGRTGPQHF TGTGCCAGCAGTACCCCCCGGGGCCGCACCGGGCCCCAGCATTTT
TRBD2 - TRBJ2-7 TRBV11-2 CASSLVGLDFYEQYF TGTGCCAGCAGCTTAGTAGGACTAGATTTCTACGAGCAGTACTTC
- many TRBJ1-1 TRBV5-1 CASRQRGADTEAFF TGCGCCAGCCGACAACGCGGGGCCGACACTGAAGCTTTCTTT
- few TRBJ2-2 TRBV11-2 CASSLQGSAGELFF TGTGCCAGCAGCTTACAGGGATCCGCCGGGGAGCTGTTTTTT
- many TRBJ2-7 TRBV7-9 CASSPPGSYEQYF TGTGCCAGCAGCCCTCCAGGGTCCTACGAGCAGTACTTC
- many TRBJ2-7 TRBV12-3/TRBV12-4 CASSLRDSHSYEQYF TGTGCCAGCAGTCTCAGAGACAGCCACTCCTACGAGCAGTACTTC
- once TRBJ1-1 TRBV7-9 CASSLVLKPGAPNTEAFF TGTGCCAGCAGCTTAGTACTCAAACCGGGGGCTCCGAACACTGAAGCTTTCTTT
- many TRBJ1-6 TRBV7-9 CASSLGGSPLHF TGTGCCAGCAGCTTAGGGGGTTCACCCCTCCACTTT
- - TRBJ2-2 TRBV6-5 CASSYSSENTGELFF TGTGCCAGCAGTTACTCCTCGGAGAACACCGGGGAGCTGTTTTTT
- many TRBJ2-5 TRBV7-8 CASSSSRQLQETQYF TGTGCCAGCAGCTCAAGCAGACAGTTACAAGAGACCCAGTACTTC
- - TRBJ1-1 TRBV4-1 CASSQDVLNTEAFF TGCGCCAGCAGCCAAGATGTCCTGAACACTGAAGCTTTCTTT
TRBD1 - TRBJ2-1 TRBV18 CASSPPRQGYNEQFF TGTGCCAGCTCACCACCTCGACAGGGCTACAATGAGCAGTTCTTC
- many TRBJ1-1 TRBV28 CASSWGADTEAFF TGTGCCAGCAGTTGGGGCGCAGACACTGAAGCTTTCTTT
- few TRBJ2-7 TRBV6-2/TRBV6-3 CASSYSPRIDEQYF TGTGCCAGCAGTTACTCGCCTAGGATCGACGAGCAGTACTTC
- few TRBJ2-4 TRBV3-1 CASSHGTYNIQYF TGTGCCAGCAGCCATGGGACATACAACATTCAGTACTTC
TRBD2 few TRBJ2-4 TRBV6-5 CASSYENRGLAGENIQYF TGTGCCAGCAGTTACGAAAACAGGGGACTAGCGGGAGAAAACATTCAGTACTTC
TRBD2 - TRBJ2-5 TRBV30 CALKVAGGPLETQYF TGTGCCTTAAAGGTAGCGGGAGGGCCGCTTGAGACCCAGTACTTC
- - TRBJ1-1 TRBV6-2/TRBV6-3 CASNKTPNTEAFF TGTGCCAGCAACAAAACCCCGAACACTGAAGCTTTCTTT
- few TRBJ1-1 TRBV5-4 CASSRPGPTGHTEAFF TGTGCCAGCAGCCGTCCGGGACCCACTGGGCACACTGAAGCTTTCTTT
TRBD2 - TRBJ2-2 TRBV11-2 CASTGLAMIGELFF TGTGCCAGCACGGGACTAGCGATGATCGGGGAGCTGTTTTTT
TRBD1 few TRBJ2-7 TRBV4-1 CASSQVGQDYEQYF TGCGCCAGCAGCCAAGTCGGACAGGACTACGAGCAGTACTTC